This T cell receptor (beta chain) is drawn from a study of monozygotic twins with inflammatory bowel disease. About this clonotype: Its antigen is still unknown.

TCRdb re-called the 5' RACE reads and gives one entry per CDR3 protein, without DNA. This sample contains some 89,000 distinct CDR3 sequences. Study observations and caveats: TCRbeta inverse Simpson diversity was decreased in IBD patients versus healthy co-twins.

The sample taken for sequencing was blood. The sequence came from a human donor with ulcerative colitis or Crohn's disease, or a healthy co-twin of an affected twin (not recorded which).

The CDR3 sequence: CASSLDGGAEKLFF. The rearrangement links TRBV5-5 to TRBJ1-4; TCRdb gives TRBD1 as the D gene, but with no DNA this cannot be confirmed. The CDR3 has 14 residues. Germline V lookup: CDR1 SGHKS, CDR2 YYEKEE (reference sequence).